The source of this T cell receptor (beta chain) is a study of response to subunit inactivated influenza vaccine. Via MiXCR, TCRdb re-called the RT-PCR reads, giving one row per CDR3 protein. The sample has more than 450,000 distinct CDR3 sequences, approximately 10% seen once. Another study also made use of these data, one on T cells expressing NK-cell markers. This second study says: 5'RACE template switching with UMIs generated TCR beta cDNA. Serological testing identified most of the eight sequenced donors as HCMV-seropositive and one as seronegative. Only alpha-beta TCR T cells were sorted in several experiments, using an anti-gamma-delta TCR antibody. The study found these clonotypes also leading the CD3+CD56-NKG2C+ fraction in a few donors. Expanded clones of NKG2C+ T cells had an unclear HCMV specificity.

The receptor's source is a man aged 50 or older who received an inactivated influenza vaccine. Sequenced material: PBMCs from blood, taken on the day of vaccination.

The CDR3 region is CASSQESGAVQPQHF. In nucleotides, the CDR3 is TGTGCCAGCAGCCAAGAGTCGGGGGCCGTTCAGCCCCAGCATTTT. The V call is TRBV4-2, the J call TRBJ1-5; a possible D gene is TRBD1 (6 bases). Germline values: CDR1 LGHNA, CDR2 YNFKEQ. The CDR3 has 15 residues. Trimming left V 0 bases short and J 6 bases short, with 12 bases between.